A single TCR beta chain is shown here with its context. The antigen is not known. Measured with immunoSEQ multiplex PCR; TCRdb has only the in-frame clones, and not every one. The repertoire includes around 4,800 clones, about 20% of them detected once, and around 23% sits in the top ten. The data belong to a study of T cell clonotyping in hematopoietic cell transplantation. Regarding the study as a whole: Without cell sorting, CD4 versus CD8 contributions remain unresolved. Pathologically expanded recipient clonotypes increased progressively from day 30 to day 180 as diversity fell. Few recipient clonotypes overlapped donors; over 97% were de novo at given depth.

Germline V lookup: CDR1 GTSNPN, CDR2 SVGIG (reference sequence). Trimming removed 0 bases at V and 1 base at J, with 9 bases between. This CDR3 is built from 14 residues. The chain combines TRBV30 with TRBJ2-5, with TRBD2 as a possible D gene (6 bases). The sample in question was PBMCs, obtained 180 days after allogeneic stem cell transplant. The TCR sequence derives from a male patient in his late teens or twenties who had an allogeneic stem cell transplant, so the T cells may come from the graft donor. Some clones in this sample may be carry-over from other donors' samples. The CDR3 loop is CAWSVRDFQETQYF. Here the CDR3 DNA reads TGTGCCTGGAGTGTACGGGACTTCCAAGAGACCCAGTACTTC.